This T cell receptor beta chain was recovered during a study of cytomegalovirus exposure and HLA in healthy donors. This CDR3 comprises 15 residues. Per germline, CDR1 SGHRS and CDR2 YFSETQ. Trimming removed 0 bases from V and 0 bases from J, with 7 bases in between. Study results and caveats: Reportedly, diagnosis of cytomegalovirus status by the classifier showed high specificity and sensitivity.

The PCR employed 60 Vbeta primers together with 13 Jbeta primers. Clones were read by immunoSEQ multiplex PCR, and TCRdb kept only the in-frame ones, dropping some. This repertoire shows some 170,000 clones, roughly a tenth found once; its top ten account for 1% to 1.5%. This clone was picked up a small number of times. Antigen specificity is unknown. Healthy bone marrow donors made up the cohort. The sample consisted of PBMCs. V is TRBV5-1 and J is TRBJ2-1, with a possible D match to TRBD2 (6 bases). The receptor comes from a woman aged 25 to 39 in good health and CMV-seropositive. The CDR3 sequence is CASSLVTSSYNEQFF. CDR3 DNA sequence: TGCGCCAGCAGCTTGGTGACTAGCTCCTACAATGAGCAGTTCTTC. Complete variable domain (other parts from reference TRBV5-1 and TRBJ2-1): KAGVTQTPRYLIKTRGQQVTLSCSPISGHRSVSWYQQTPGQGLQFLFEYFSETQRNKGNFPGRFSGRQFSNSRSEMNVSTLELGDSALYLCASSLVTSSYNEQFFGPGTRLTVL.